Shown below are 26 T cell receptor beta chains from a single sample sequenced in a study of T and B cells in COVID-19 patients. TRB rearrangements were amplified by multiplex PCR with BIOMED2 TRB-A/B primers. From the multiplex PCR reads, TCRdb called clonotypes with MiXCR, one entry per CDR3 protein. The data show several thousand distinct CDR3 sequences, 28% seen once. Each TRB amplification used about 220-500 ng of genomic DNA from blood. Sequenced material: blood. These receptors all come from a human donor who had recovered from COVID-19.

J is TRBJ2-1 and V is TRBV12-3 or TRBV12-4; tentatively, D is TRBD2 (6 bases). CDR3 length equals 15 residues. CDR3 sequence: CASGLGGRSYNEQFF. In DNA form, the CDR3 reads TGTGCTAGTGGTTTGGGGGGACGCTCCTACAATGAGCAGTTCTTC.

Of note for this clonotype: At one boundary the junction diverges from the germline segment, which might be a read error. V gene TRBV15 combines with J gene TRBJ2-1; tentatively, D is TRBD2 (5 bases). CDR3 size: 14 residues. Germline CDR1 is LNHNV and CDR2 is YYDKDF (reference sequence). The CDR3 region has the DNA TGTGCCACCAGCTGCCACGGGGTCGGGGATGAGCAGTGCTTC. It is translated as CATSCHGVGDEQCF.

Within the sample, this clonotype is medium-sized. This chain links TRBV27 with TRBJ2-1; a weak D match, TRBD1 (5 bases). V lost 4 bases, J lost 4 bases, and 8 bases lay in between. This CDR3 contains 13 residues. Germline V gene data show CDR1 as MNHEY and CDR2 as SMNVEV (reference sequence). DNA for the CDR3: TGTGCCAGCAGTTGGGCAGGGTACAATGAGCAGTTCTTC. Translation gives CASSWAGYNEQFF.

In this sample, this clonotype is large. The CDR3 DNA is TGCAGCGTTGAGGGAAGGGCGGATAGCACAGATACGCAGTATTTT. It specifies CSVEGRADSTDTQYF. V usage is TRBV29-1 and J usage is TRBJ2-3; D ambiguous. The CDR3 totals 15 residues. The V end lost 3 bases, the J end lost 0 bases, and 13 bases lay between the germline ends. Germline CDR1 is SQVTM and CDR2 is ANQGSEA.

By share, this clonotype ranks as medium-sized (0.01 to 0.1%). The chain couples TRBV6-5 to TRBJ2-1; weak D call: TRBD2 (7 bases). This CDR3 is 16 amino acids long. Per germline, CDR1 MNHEY and CDR2 SVGAGI. Trimming cost V 3 bases and J 6 bases, with 18 bases left between them. CDR3 residues: CASSYMGGHSGNEQFF. CDR3 in DNA: TGTGCCAGCAGTTATATGGGGGGGCATTCGGGCAATGAGCAGTTCTTC.

V usage is TRBV28 and J usage is TRBJ1-2; the match to TRBD1 covers 9 bases. Germline lookup yields CDR1 MDHEN and CDR2 SYDVKM. V lost 8 bases to trimming and J lost 4 bases; unmatched junction nucleotides: 5. This CDR3 region has 13 residues. The CDR3 region has the DNA TGTGCCAGCTCTTACAGGGGGCTCTATGGCTACACCTTC. Translating it yields CASSYRGLYGYTF.

This clonotype was counted many times. This sequence joins TRBV5-6 and TRBJ2-1; D perhaps matches TRBD1 (5 bases). The germline V and J ends were trimmed by 4 bases and 2 bases, with 13 bases remaining between them. Per the germline V gene, CDR1 is SGHDT and CDR2 is YYEEEE. This CDR3 is built from 15 residues. In DNA, the CDR3 is TGTGCCAGCAGCCAACTCAGGGTCGCCTACAATGAGCAGTTCTTC. It yields the protein CASSQLRVAYNEQFF.

This clonotype was seen once. The genes are TRBV4-3 and TRBJ2-1, with 9 bases that match TRBD2. Unmatched junction bases numbered 9, after V lost 0 bases and J lost 9 bases. This CDR3 comprises 16 residues. Germline V CDR1 and CDR2: LGHNA, YSLEER. The CDR3 here is CASSQDWGGGAIEQFF. The CDR3 nucleotides are TGCGCCAGCAGCCAAGACTGGGGCGGGGGGGCCATTGAGCAGTTCTTC.

This clonotype has just a few counts. In DNA form, the CDR3 reads TGTGCCAGTAGTATAGTAGGGGCAGGGGATTATAGCAATCAGCCCCAGCATTTT. This gives the protein CASSIVGAGDYSNQPQHF. The chain uses TRBV19 and TRBJ1-5; D possibly corresponds to TRBD1 (6 bases). This CDR3 region has 18 residues. Germline V gene data show CDR1 as LNHDA and CDR2 as SQIVND (reference sequence). V was shortened by 1 base and J by 0 bases, with 16 bases between the two germline ends.

In this sample, this clonotype turned up a few times. This chain links TRBV7-2 with TRBJ2-7, with 8 nucleotides matching TRBD2. This CDR3 has 19 residues. The V gene end was trimmed by 4 bases and the J gene end by 2 bases; junction bases not matched to a gene: 19. Per the germline V gene, CDR1 is SGHTA and CDR2 is FQGNSA. As DNA, the CDR3 is TGTGCCAGCAGCTCAGTGAACTCCGGGGGGGGTGGTAGGACCTACGAGCAGTACTTC. Protein: CASSSVNSGGGGRTYEQYF.

The J gene is TRBJ2-2, the V gene TRBV6-4; 12 bases line up with TRBD1. Per germline, CDR1 MRHNA and CDR2 SNTAGT. Trimming removed 4 bases from V and 3 bases from J; junction bases left unmatched: 3. CDR3 length equals 16 residues. The CDR3 region is CASSVGQGADTGELFF. The DNA for the CDR3 is TGTGCCAGCAGTGTGGGACAGGGGGCAGACACCGGGGAGCTGTTTTTT.

V and J are TRBV18 and TRBJ2-3, with 7 bases lining up with TRBD1. Germline V CDR1 and CDR2: KGHSH, LQKENI. The CDR3 contains 13 residues. Trimming at V came to 3 bases and at J to 3 bases, leaving 0 bases not matched to a gene. CDR3 sequence: CASSPTGTDTQYF. In DNA, the CDR3 is TGTGCCAGCTCACCGACAGGGACAGATACGCAGTATTTT.

The V and J genes are TRBV7-2 and TRBJ2-1, with D maybe TRBD1 (6 bases). The V and J ends lost 3 bases and 2 bases respectively, with 11 bases between them. In germline, CDR1 is SGHTA, CDR2 FQGNSA. The CDR3 has 15 residues. The CDR3 DNA reads as TGTGCCAGCAGCTTTAGGGGGAATGCCTACAATGAGCAGTTCTTC. It is translated as CASSFRGNAYNEQFF.

By proportion, this clonotype is large. V is TRBV29-1 and J is TRBJ2-3; D is perhaps TRBD1 (5 bases). Germline V gene lookup returns CDR1 SQVTM and CDR2 ANQGSEA. V lost 3 bases, J lost 1 base, and 11 bases lay in between. This CDR3 has 14 residues. The DNA of the CDR3 is TGCAGCGTTGATGTTTCCAGGGGCACAGATACGCAGTATTTT. It encodes CSVDVSRGTDTQYF.

The V call is TRBV20-1, the J call TRBJ1-2; 9 positions agree with TRBD1. Germline lookup yields CDR1 DFQATT and CDR2 SNEGSKA (reference sequence). The length of the CDR3 is 13 residues. The V and J ends lost 0 bases and 7 bases, in that order; junction bases with no gene match: 3. CDR3 nucleotide sequence: TGCAGTGCTAGAGATTGGGACAGGGTTGGCTACACCTTC. Its protein product is CSARDWDRVGYTF.

This chain uses TRBV12-3 or TRBV12-4 with TRBJ2-5; TRBD2 agrees at 12 bases. The CDR3 has 15 amino acids. This CDR3 is CTSGLAGGRAETQYF. The CDR3 nucleotides are TGTACTTCGGGGCTAGCGGGGGGGCGAGCAGAGACCCAGTACTTC.

Remarks on this clonotype: A much larger clone lies one base from this, so it may be a read error. The chain uses TRBV15 and TRBJ2-3, with 7 bases lining up with TRBD2. CDR3 length: 14 amino acids. Germline values: CDR1 LNHNV, CDR2 YYDKDF (reference sequence). Trimming removed 0 bases from V and 6 bases from J; junction bases left unmatched: 3. In nucleotides, the CDR3 is TGTGCCACCAGCAGAGAGGGGGGGGTGGATACGCAGTATTTT. Amino acid sequence: CATSREGGVDTQYF.

This clonotype occurred a few times. Possible read error: a much larger clone is one base away. V usage is TRBV27 and J usage is TRBJ2-7, with D maybe TRBD2 (6 bases). This CDR3 comprises 13 residues. The V gene lost 3 bases and the J gene lost 1 base, with 7 bases spanning the gap. Germline CDR1 and CDR2: MNHEY and SMNVEV (reference sequence). The CDR3, as DNA: TGTGCCAGCAGTTTCGGGGGATCCTACGAGCAGTACGTC. Protein: CASSFGGSYEQYV.

This clonotype was recorded only once. This chain uses TRBV6-5 with TRBJ2-5; the D gene is possibly TRBD2 (7 bases). Gene TRBJ2-4 matches the end of the DNA better, so the J call may be wrong. The CDR3 spans 14 residues. Germline V gives CDR1 MNHEY, CDR2 SVGAGI. CDR3 DNA sequence: TGTGCCAGCATTGGGGGGGCGGAGGAAAACATTCAGTACTTC. Protein sequence: CASIGGAEENIQYF.

The chain recombines TRBV11-1 with TRBJ2-5; 11 positions match TRBD1. The CDR3 is 15 amino acids. V trimming: 5 bases; J trimming: 4 bases; junction bases outside the gene matches: 6. CDR1 SGHAT and CDR2 FQDESV come from the germline V gene (reference sequence). In DNA form, the CDR3 reads TGTGCCAGCAGCGTAGGGACAGGGGGTCCAGAGACCCAGTACTTC. Amino acids: CASSVGTGGPETQYF.

In this sample, this clonotype is medium-sized. DNA of the CDR3: TGTGCCAGCTTAGATTTGGGGACCGGGGAGCTGTTTTTT. It codes for CASLDLGTGELFF. The chain uses TRBV27 and TRBJ2-2; D gene uncertain. CDR3 length: 13 residues. Between the trimmed V and J ends, which lost 8 bases and 5 bases, there was a span of 12 bases. Germline V CDR1 and CDR2: MNHEY, SMNVEV (reference sequence).

Sample share makes this clonotype medium-sized. The chain is built from TRBV19 and TRBJ2-5; 9 bases fit TRBD1. Germline CDR1 LNHDA, CDR2 SQIVND (reference sequence). There are 13 residues in the CDR3. V gave up 5 bases and J gave up 5 bases; unmatched junction bases: 3. The CDR3 here is CASSPGQGETQYF. CDR3 coding DNA: TGTGCCAGTAGTCCAGGACAGGGGGAGACCCAGTACTTC.

Regarding this clonotype: A single base separates this from a much larger clone, so it may be a read error. The V and J genes are TRBV27 and TRBJ2-1, with D perhaps matching TRBD2 (6 bases). The CDR3 totals 15 residues. Looked up from germline, CDR1 is MNHEY and CDR2 is SMNVEV (reference sequence). The DNA of the CDR3 is TGTGCCAGCAGTTACGCGGGGAACTCCTACGATGAGCAGTTCTTC. Translated: CASSYAGNSYDEQFF.

V is TRBV28 and J is TRBJ2-3, with 7 bases identical to TRBD1. Germline CDR1 is MDHEN and CDR2 is SYDVKM. Trimming took 5 bases from V and 2 from J; bases not matched to a gene: 7. This CDR3 spans 15 amino acids. CDR3 loop: CASSPTGLPTDTQYF. In nucleotides, the CDR3 is TGTGCCAGCAGTCCGACAGGGCTCCCCACAGATACGCAGTATTTT.

In its sample, this clonotype ranks as medium-sized. J is TRBJ2-2 and V is TRBV18; the D gene could be TRBD1 or TRBD2 (5 bases each). This CDR3 is built from 20 residues. In germline, CDR1 is KGHSH, CDR2 LQKENI. V was shortened by 1 base and J by 1 base, with 22 bases between the two germline ends. CDR3 in amino acids: CASSPLSGTLLSLNTGELFF. The CDR3 nucleotides are TGTGCCAGCTCACCACTTTCGGGGACCCTACTCTCCTTGAACACCGGGGAGCTGTTTTTT. The complete variable domain, with remaining parts taken from reference TRBV18 and TRBJ2-2, reads NAGVMQNPRHLVRRRGQEARLRCSPMKGHSHVYWYRQLPEEGLKFMVYLQKENIIDESGMPKERFSAEFPKEGPSILRIQQVVRGDSAAYFCASSPLSGTLLSLNTGELFFGEGSRLTVL.

CDR3 coding DNA: TGTGCCAGCTCCCTAGGGGATACGCAGTATTTT. It translates to CASSLGDTQYF. J is TRBJ2-3 and V is TRBV28; no reliable D call. V was cut by 8 bases and J by 6 bases, with 9 bases left in between. CDR1 and CDR2 from the germline V gene are MDHEN and SYDVKM. The CDR3 is made up of 11 amino acids.